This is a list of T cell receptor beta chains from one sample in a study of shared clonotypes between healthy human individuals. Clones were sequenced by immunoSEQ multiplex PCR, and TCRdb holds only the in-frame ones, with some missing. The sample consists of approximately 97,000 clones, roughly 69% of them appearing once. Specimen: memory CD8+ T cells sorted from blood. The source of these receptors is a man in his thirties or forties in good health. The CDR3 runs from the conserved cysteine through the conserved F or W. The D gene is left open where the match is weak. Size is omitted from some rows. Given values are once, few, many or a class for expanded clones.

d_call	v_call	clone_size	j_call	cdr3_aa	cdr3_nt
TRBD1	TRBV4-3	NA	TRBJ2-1	CASSQQDSGGNEQFF	TGCGCCAGCAGCCAGCAAGATTCAGGGGGCAATGAGCAGTTCTTC
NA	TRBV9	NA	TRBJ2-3	CASSAQGGPGDTQYF	TGTGCCAGCAGCGCACAGGGAGGGCCAGGAGATACGCAGTATTTT
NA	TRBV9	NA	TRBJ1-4	CASSPGGGALGEKLFF	TGTGCCAGCAGCCCCGGCGGGGGAGCACTGGGTGAAAAACTGTTTTTT
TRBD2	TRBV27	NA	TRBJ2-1	CASMGLAGPNEQFF	TGTGCCAGCATGGGGCTAGCGGGACCCAATGAGCAGTTCTTC
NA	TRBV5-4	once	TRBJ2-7	CASSLAGLDYEQYF	TGTGCCAGCAGCTTGGCGGGACTCGATTACGAGCAGTACTTC
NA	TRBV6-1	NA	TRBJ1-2	CASSEGQAYYGYTF	TGTGCCAGCAGTGAAGGACAGGCCTATTATGGCTACACCTTC
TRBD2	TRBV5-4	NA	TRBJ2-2	CASRDLMRGGTGELFF	TGTGCCAGCAGAGATCTCATGCGGGGGGGCACCGGGGAGCTGTTTTTT
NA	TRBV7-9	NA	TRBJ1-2	CASSLEQNYGYTF	TGTGCCAGCAGCTTGGAACAGAACTATGGCTACACCTTC
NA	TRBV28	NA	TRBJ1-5	CASSLLGSHQPQHF	TGTGCCAGCAGTTTATTGGGTAGTCATCAGCCCCAGCATTTT
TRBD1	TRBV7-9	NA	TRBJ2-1	CASSLGGTVLNNEQFF	TGTGCCAGCAGCTTAGGAGGGACAGTCCTTAACAATGAGCAGTTCTTC
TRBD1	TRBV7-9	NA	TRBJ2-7	CASSGGGRDRDVLYEQYF	TGTGCCAGCAGCGGAGGGGGTAGGGACAGGGACGTCCTCTACGAGCAGTACTTC
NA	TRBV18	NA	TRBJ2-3	CASSSWTDTQYF	TGTGCCAGCTCAAGTTGGACAGATACGCAGTATTTT
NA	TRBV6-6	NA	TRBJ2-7	CASSLGAYEQYF	TGTGCCAGCAGCCTTGGAGCCTACGAGCAGTACTTC
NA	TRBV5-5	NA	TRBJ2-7	CASSSPDSYEQYF	TGTGCCAGCAGCTCACCCGATTCCTACGAGCAGTACTTC
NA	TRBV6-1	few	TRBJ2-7	CASSSNPFQGEQYF	TGTGCCAGCAGTTCAAACCCGTTCCAAGGCGAGCAGTACTTC
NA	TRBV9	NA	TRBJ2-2	CASSVGNPLPGELFF	TGTGCCAGCAGCGTAGGGAATCCACTCCCCGGGGAGCTGTTTTTT
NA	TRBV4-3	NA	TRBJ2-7	CASSQDFRGPYEQYF	TGCGCCAGCAGCCAAGATTTCCGGGGTCCCTACGAGCAGTACTTC
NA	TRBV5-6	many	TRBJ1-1	CASSFKVKNTEAFF	TGTGCCAGCAGCTTCAAAGTCAAGAACACTGAAGCTTTCTTT
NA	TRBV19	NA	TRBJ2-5	CASSITAYQETQYF	TGTGCCAGTAGTATAACGGCGTACCAAGAGACCCAGTACTTC
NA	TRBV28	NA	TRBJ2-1	CASSPGVNEQFF	TGTGCCAGCAGCCCTGGGGTAAATGAGCAGTTCTTC
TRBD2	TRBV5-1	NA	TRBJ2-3	CASGLGLAATDTQYF	TGCGCCAGCGGGCTAGGACTAGCGGCCACAGATACGCAGTATTTT
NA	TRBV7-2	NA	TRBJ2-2	CASSRDVASGELFF	TGTGCCAGCAGCAGGGATGTGGCCTCCGGGGAGCTGTTTTTT
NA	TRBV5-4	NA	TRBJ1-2	CASSLAGNGYTF	TGTGCCAGCAGCTTGGCCGGGAATGGCTACACCTTC
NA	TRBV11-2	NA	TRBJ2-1	CASSYASGNEQFF	TGTGCCAGCAGTTACGCCAGCGGCAATGAGCAGTTCTTC
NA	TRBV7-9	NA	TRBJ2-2	CASSLLQTGELFF	TGTGCCAGCAGCTTACTTCAAACCGGGGAGCTGTTTTTT
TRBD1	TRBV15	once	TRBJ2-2	CATSSIQGVAGELFF	TGTGCCACCAGCAGTATCCAGGGGGTCGCCGGGGAGCTGTTTTTT
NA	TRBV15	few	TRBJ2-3	CATSRVPGDTQYF	TGTGCCACCAGCAGAGTCCCTGGGGATACGCAGTATTTT
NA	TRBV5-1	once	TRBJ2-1	CASSREGTFNEQFF	TGCGCCAGCAGCAGAGAAGGGACTTTCAATGAGCAGTTCTTC
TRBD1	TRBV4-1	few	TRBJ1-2	CASSQAPGTDYGYTF	TGCGCCAGCAGCCAGGCCCCCGGGACAGACTATGGCTACACCTTC
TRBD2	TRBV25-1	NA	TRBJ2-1	CASQFTSGSLYEQFF	TGTGCCAGCCAATTTACTAGCGGGAGTCTCTATGAGCAGTTCTTC
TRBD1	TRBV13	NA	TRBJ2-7	CASSLGQGDYEQYF	TGTGCCAGCAGCTTAGGCCAGGGGGACTACGAGCAGTACTTC
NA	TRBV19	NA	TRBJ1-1	CASSMDGMNTEAFF	TGTGCCAGTAGTATGGACGGAATGAACACTGAAGCTTTCTTT
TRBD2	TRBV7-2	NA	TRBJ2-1	CASSSALAGDYHEQFF	TGTGCCAGCAGCTCCGCTCTAGCGGGAGACTACCATGAGCAGTTCTTC
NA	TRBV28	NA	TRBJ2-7	CASSSGAYYEQYF	TGTGCCAGCAGTTCCGGGGCCTACTACGAGCAGTACTTC
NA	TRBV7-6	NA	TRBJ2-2	CASSLSGRGATGELFF	TGTGCCAGCAGCCTATCCGGACGGGGGGCCACCGGGGAGCTGTTTTTT
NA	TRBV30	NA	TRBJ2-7	CAWTSDRPYEQYF	TGTGCCTGGACCTCGGACAGACCCTACGAGCAGTACTTC
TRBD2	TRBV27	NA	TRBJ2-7	CASSIFASGSPYEQYF	TGTGCCAGCAGCATCTTTGCTAGCGGGAGCCCCTACGAGCAGTACTTC
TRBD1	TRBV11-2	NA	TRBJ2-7	CASSPYRGSTYEQYF	TGTGCCAGCAGCCCCTACAGGGGGTCCACCTACGAGCAGTACTTC
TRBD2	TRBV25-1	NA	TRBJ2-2	CASSGLAGENTGELFF	TGTGCCAGCAGTGGACTAGCGGGAGAGAACACCGGGGAGCTGTTTTTT
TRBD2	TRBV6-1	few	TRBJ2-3	CASSEDGTSPYTQYF	TGTGCCAGCAGTGAAGATGGGACTAGCCCATATACGCAGTATTTT
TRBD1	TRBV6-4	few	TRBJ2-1	CASSEGTVSYNEQFF	TGTGCCAGCAGTGAGGGGACAGTCTCCTACAATGAGCAGTTCTTC
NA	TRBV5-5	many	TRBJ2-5	CASSATVTRETQYF	TGTGCCAGCAGCGCAACAGTTACGAGAGAGACCCAGTACTTC
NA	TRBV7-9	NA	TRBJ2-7	CASSPGAYEQYF	TGTGCCAGCAGCCCCGGAGCCTACGAGCAGTACTTC
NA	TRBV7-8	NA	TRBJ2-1	CASSWVDEQFF	TGTGCCAGCAGCTGGGTAGATGAGCAGTTCTTC
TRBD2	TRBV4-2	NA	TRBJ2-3	CASSQEASGRTDTQYF	TGTGCCAGCAGCCAAGAGGCTAGCGGGAGAACAGATACGCAGTATTTT
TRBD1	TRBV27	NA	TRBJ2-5	CASSRTGQYQETQYF	TGTGCCAGCAGCAGGACAGGGCAGTACCAAGAGACCCAGTACTTC
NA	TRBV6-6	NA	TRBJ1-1	CASMWTNTEAFF	TGTGCCAGCATGTGGACAAACACTGAAGCTTTCTTT
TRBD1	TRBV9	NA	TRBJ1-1	CASSPGTGANTEAFF	TGTGCCAGCAGCCCCGGGACAGGGGCGAACACTGAAGCTTTCTTT
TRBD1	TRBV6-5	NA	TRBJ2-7	CASSYSETGGYEQYF	TGTGCCAGCAGTTATTCCGAGACAGGGGGCTATGAGCAGTACTTC
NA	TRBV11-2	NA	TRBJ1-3	CASSLGQGNTIYF	TGTGCCAGCAGCTTAGGGCAGGGGAACACCATATATTTT
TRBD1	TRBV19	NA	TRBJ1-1	CASTQQGFNTEAFF	TGTGCCAGTACCCAACAGGGGTTTAACACTGAAGCTTTCTTT
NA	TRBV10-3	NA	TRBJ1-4	CAISESPGQGSNEKLFF	TGTGCCATCAGTGAGTCCCCCGGTCAGGGGAGTAATGAAAAACTGTTTTTT
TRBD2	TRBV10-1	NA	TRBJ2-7	CASSSGAGGGSYEQYF	TGCGCCAGCAGCTCGGGAGCGGGAGGAGGATCCTACGAGCAGTACTTC
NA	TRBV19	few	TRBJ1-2	CASSMEPSFDGYTF	TGTGCCAGTAGTATGGAACCGTCGTTTGATGGCTACACCTTC
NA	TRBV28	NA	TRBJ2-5	CASSFRETQYF	TGTGCCAGCAGTTTTAGGGAGACCCAGTACTTC
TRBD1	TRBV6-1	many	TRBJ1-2	CASSEAGTGGTGYTF	TGTGCCAGCAGTGAAGCGGGGACAGGGGGCACGGGCTACACCTTC